These T cell receptor beta chains were read from a single sample in a study of CD8 T cells in ankylosing spondylitis. Each CDR3 protein gets one entry after TCRdb re-called the 5' RACE reads with MiXCR. The sample has about 500,000 distinct CDR3 sequences, approximately 12% seen once. The sequencing input was blood, either unsorted or a sorted T cell fraction (not recorded which). The receptors originated from a male donor with ankylosing spondylitis. Each CDR3 is given with its conserved first and last residue.

>TRBV7-2|TRBJ1-3
CASSLELQAGNTIYF
>TRBV29-1|TRBJ2-3
CSVEGSVWDTQYF
>TRBV6-1|TRBJ1-2
CASSGDRENYGYTF
>TRBV20-1|TRBJ1-1
CSASGGGNTEAFF
>TRBV6-2/TRBV6-3|TRBJ2-1
CASSYPGGAGVDEQFF
>TRBV28|TRBJ2-3
CASSPQDRVGDTQYF
>TRBV5-1|TRBJ2-1
CASSLGGSSYNEQFF
>TRBV7-8|TRBJ2-1
CASIRGLAGYNEQFF
>TRBV3-1|TRBJ2-5
CASSPRTSGSGQETQYF
>TRBV6-2/TRBV6-3|TRBJ2-1
CASSYGLAGSSYNEQFF
>TRBV30|TRBJ2-5
CAWSRDRRQETQYF
>TRBV6-1|TRBJ1-6
CASHAGTDNSPLHF
>TRBV3-1|TRBJ2-5
CASSLDLAVREETQYF
>TRBV29-1|TRBJ2-3
CSVEGTQEKYF